The subject of this entry is one T cell receptor beta chain. Its cognate antigen is unknown. This sample is drawn from a study of T cells expressing NK-cell markers. Study-wide background: It was from sorted CD3+CD56+NKG2C+, CD3+CD56+NKG2C- and CD3+CD56-NKG2C+ T cells that TCR beta repertoires came.

For each CDR3 protein, TCRdb gives one entry from its re-call of the 5' RACE reads, without DNA. This table lists some 460,000 distinct CDR3 sequences. Per the germline V gene, CDR1 is DFQATT and CDR2 is SNEGSKA (reference sequence). The CDR3 consists of 13 residues. Study-level results: These same clonotypes (in several donors) also led the CD3+CD56-NKG2C+ fraction.

The chain links TRBV20-1 to TRBJ2-7; the D call of TRBD1 rests on TCRdb alone, since no DNA is present to check it. The sequenced material came from blood T cells: a sorted CD56 or NKG2C T cell subset, CD4+ or CD8+ T cells, or bulk PBMC T cells (not recorded which). The receptor was derived from a woman in her fifties or sixties in good health. The CDR3 sequence: CSARVGTMRTQYF.